These 20 T cell receptor beta chains were all obtained from the same sample, sequenced in a study of cytomegalovirus exposure and HLA in healthy donors. 13 Jbeta primers and 60 Vbeta primers were used for the PCR. Sequenced by immunoSEQ multiplex PCR; TCRdb stores in-frame clones only, minus some. The sample records roughly 160,000 clones, about four fifths being singletons. The sample taken for sequencing was PBMCs. The receptors stem from a man aged 25 to 45 in good health and CMV-seronegative.

J is TRBJ1-2 and V is TRBV29-1; 9 bases agree with TRBD1. Germline V gene lookup returns CDR1 SQVTM and CDR2 ANQGSEA. Trimming removed 6 bases from V and 4 bases from J; junction bases left unmatched: 9. The CDR3 contains 14 residues. Here the CDR3 DNA reads TGCAGCGTGGAGGCGGGACAGGGCTTCTATGGCTACACCTTC. Translation: CSVEAGQGFYGYTF.

This chain connects TRBV21-1 to TRBJ2-1; the D call of TRBD2 is as the table states it, not checked on the DNA. TRBV21-1 is classified as a pseudogene. The CDR3 sequence is 16 residues long. The CDR3 spells CASSEAPGLIYNEQFF. As DNA, the CDR3 is TGTGCCAGCAGCGAAGCCCCGGGACTTATCTACAATGAGCAGTTCTTC.

This chain uses TRBV11-3 with TRBJ2-1, with unresolved D. Germline values: CDR1 SGHNT, CDR2 YENEEA. V was shortened by 6 bases and J by 6 bases, with 9 bases between the two germline ends. CDR3 length equals 12 residues. The CDR3 loop reads CASSRSGNEQFF. CDR3 in DNA: TGTGCCAGCAGTAGATCGGGCAATGAGCAGTTCTTC.

The chain combines TRBV11-2 with TRBJ1-4; 9 bases map to TRBD1. The V and J ends lost 5 bases and 1 base, in that order; junction bases with no gene match: 2. The CDR3 is 15 residues long. Germline CDR1 and CDR2: SGHAT and FQNNGV. In DNA form, the CDR3 reads TGTGCCAGCAGCCCGACAGGGGGAACTAATGAAAAACTGTTTTTT. This gives the protein CASSPTGGTNEKLFF.

CDR3 loop: CASSVAWGVGENIQYF. The CDR3 nucleotides are TGTGCCAGCAGCGTAGCTTGGGGGGTTGGCGAAAACATTCAGTACTTC. The V gene is TRBV9, the J gene TRBJ2-4, with D possibly matching TRBD2 (6 bases). CDR3 size: 16 residues. Trimming pared 0 bases from V and 5 bases from J, leaving 15 bases between. Germline lookup yields CDR1 SGDLS and CDR2 YYNGEE.

V is TRBV5-1 and J is TRBJ2-3, with D possibly TRBD2 on 6 matching bases. Trimming pared 0 bases from V and 2 bases from J, leaving 13 bases between. The germline V gene has CDR1 SGHRS and CDR2 YFSETQ. CDR3 length: 16 amino acids. CDR3 bases: TGCGCCAGCAGCTTGGGGGGTAGCGGCAACACAGATACGCAGTATTTT. It is translated as CASSLGGSGNTDTQYF.

The rearrangement links TRBV10-1 to TRBJ2-1; possible D gene TRBD2, 5 bases. V was shortened by 3 bases and J by 6 bases, with 9 bases between the two germline ends. CDR1 is WNHNN, CDR2 SYGVQD, per germline (reference sequence). This CDR3 comprises 13 residues. CDR3 DNA sequence: TGCGCCAGCAGTGACCGGGGTGTCAATGAGCAGTTCTTC. Translation gives CASSDRGVNEQFF.

The chain uses TRBV9 and TRBJ2-1; D possibly corresponds to TRBD1 (6 bases). CDR3 length: 16 residues. V lost 4 bases to trimming and J lost 2 bases, with 16 bases between them. The germline gives CDR1 SGDLS, CDR2 YYNGEE. In nucleotides, the CDR3 is TGTGCCAGCAGCAACCCGACAGGTCAACCCTACAATGAGCAGTTCTTC. Translating it yields CASSNPTGQPYNEQFF.

V usage is TRBV7-9 and J usage is TRBJ1-1; D remains ambiguous. Trimming stripped 0 bases from V and 11 bases from J, with 13 bases between. Germline V CDR1 and CDR2: SEHNR, FQNEAQ (reference sequence). This CDR3 has 13 residues. This chain's CDR3 is CASSLARTAGAFF. DNA of the CDR3: TGTGCCAGCAGCTTAGCTCGGACGGCGGGTGCTTTCTTT.

V gene TRBV15 combines with J gene TRBJ2-7; 7 bases agree with TRBD1. V shed 7 bases and J 4 bases; nucleotides not matched to a gene: 7. This CDR3 is built from 13 residues. Per the germline V gene, CDR1 is LNHNV and CDR2 is YYDKDF (reference sequence). The CDR3 nucleotides read TGTGCCACCACCCCCGGGACAGAATACGAGCAGTACTTC. Its protein product is CATTPGTEYEQYF.

The chain carries TRBV5-8 and TRBJ1-5; no definite D call. This CDR3 comprises 15 residues. The germline gives CDR1 SGHTS, CDR2 YDEGEE. V lost 4 bases and J 0 bases, leaving 11 bases between the germline ends. As DNA, the CDR3 is TGTGCCAGCAGCCGTAAGCCGCATAGCAATCAGCCCCAGCATTTT. This translates into CASSRKPHSNQPQHF.

The J gene is TRBJ2-1, the V gene TRBV7-2, with D perhaps TRBD2 (5 bases). V shed 4 bases and J shed 5 bases, with 12 bases lying between them. The CDR3 length is 14 residues. CDR1 and CDR2 (germline): SGHTA, FQGNSA. The CDR3 sequence is CASSYEPGNNEQFF. The DNA for the CDR3 is TGTGCCAGCAGCTACGAGCCGGGAAACAATGAGCAGTTCTTC.

The chain recombines TRBV27 with TRBJ2-7, with 14 bases aligning to TRBD2. Trimming at V came to 6 bases and at J to 3 bases, leaving 7 bases not matched to a gene. Germline CDR1 MNHEY, CDR2 SMNVEV (reference sequence). The CDR3 contains 16 residues. The DNA of the CDR3 is TGTGCCAGCAGAATCACCGGGACTAGCGGGAGCTACGAGCAGTACTTC. Its translation is CASRITGTSGSYEQYF.

This chain links TRBV18 with TRBJ2-1; TRBD1 agrees at 9 bases. The CDR3 is 16 amino acids. V was clipped by 0 bases and J by 8 bases; unmatched bases: 8. Germline values: CDR1 KGHSH, CDR2 LQKENI. The CDR3 loop is CASSPPPGQGYHEQFF. Written as DNA, the CDR3 is TGTGCCAGCTCACCACCTCCGGGACAGGGTTATCATGAGCAGTTCTTC.

The chain combines TRBV19 with TRBJ2-7, with 8 nucleotides matching TRBD1. Trimming removed 8 bases from V and 3 bases from J; junction bases left unmatched: 3. Germline V lookup: CDR1 LNHDA, CDR2 SQIVND (reference sequence). The CDR3 is 12 residues long. The CDR3, as DNA: TGTGCCAGTGGGACAGGTTACTACGAGCAGTACTTC. Its translation is CASGTGYYEQYF.

The chain employs TRBV5-1 and TRBJ1-3; tentatively, D is TRBD1 (5 bases). Trimming stripped 0 bases from V and 1 base from J, with 8 bases between. This CDR3 region has 15 residues. Germline lookup yields CDR1 SGHRS and CDR2 YFSETQ. This CDR3 reads CASSLEAGSGNTIYF. As DNA, the CDR3 is TGCGCCAGCAGCTTGGAGGCAGGGTCTGGAAACACCATATATTTT.

The rearrangement links TRBV19 to TRBJ1-2; the match to TRBD1 covers 8 bases. V dropped 3 bases and J dropped 4; count of bases not matched to a gene: 7. In germline, CDR1 is LNHDA, CDR2 SQIVND (reference sequence). The CDR3 extends over 15 amino acids. CDR3 nucleotides: TGTGCCAGTAGTATGGGTCTCACAGGGGGCTATGGCTACACCTTC. It codes for CASSMGLTGGYGYTF.

The J gene is TRBJ1-1, the V gene TRBV5-1; maybe TRBD1 (6 bases). The CDR3 has 14 amino acids. The V and J ends lost 4 bases and 4 bases respectively, with 14 bases between them. Germline values: CDR1 SGHRS, CDR2 YFSETQ. This chain's CDR3 is CASSRRQGGTEAFF. The CDR3 bases are TGCGCCAGCAGCCGGAGACAAGGGGGCACTGAAGCTTTCTTT. The variable domain in full, with the rest retrieved from reference TRBV5-1 and TRBJ1-1, is KAGVTQTPRYLIKTRGQQVTLSCSPISGHRSVSWYQQTPGQGLQFLFEYFSETQRNKGNFPGRFSGRQFSNSRSEMNVSTLELGDSALYLCASSRRQGGTEAFFGQGTRLTVV.

The J gene is TRBJ1-6, the V gene TRBV5-1; D ambiguous. The germline V gene encodes CDR1 SGHRS and CDR2 YFSETQ. V was clipped by 0 bases and J by 7 bases, with 8 bases between them. This CDR3 has 14 amino acids. This CDR3 reads CASSLEGRNSPLHF. The CDR3 nucleotides are TGCGCCAGCAGCTTGGAAGGCAGGAATTCACCCCTCCACTTT.

Here the CDR3 reads CASSLGLAGLTYEQYF. As DNA, the CDR3 is TGTGCCAGCTCACTAGGACTAGCGGGACTTACCTACGAGCAGTACTTC. This chain joins TRBV18 and TRBJ2-7; TRBD2 matches 12 bases. The CDR3 runs 16 residues. V lost 4 bases to trimming and J lost 2 bases; unmatched junction nucleotides: 6. Per germline, CDR1 KGHSH and CDR2 LQKENI.